Below, 28 T cell receptor beta chains from the same sample are listed, as sequenced in a study of T cell responses to AZD1222 COVID-19 vaccine. This table comes from immunoSEQ multiplex PCR, and its TCRdb copy is limited to in-frame clones, with some not included. The table has some 98,000 clones, approximately 91% seen once. The specimen was peripheral blood, collected on day 0 of AZD1222 vaccination. The source of these receptors is an adult in good health.

V usage is TRBV10-3 and J usage is TRBJ1-2; TRBD1 matches 9 bases. The germline gives CDR1 ENHRY, CDR2 SYGVKD. CDR3 length: 14 residues. J lost 1 base, V lost 7 bases, and 4 bases had no gene match. The CDR3 sequence: CAINPGQGNYGYTF. DNA for the CDR3: TGTGCCATCAATCCGGGACAGGGTAACTATGGCTACACCTTC.

This chain uses TRBV5-1 with TRBJ2-2; 10 positions match TRBD2. Germline V gene sequence: CDR1 SGHRS, CDR2 YFSETQ. The CDR3 length is 16 residues. The J segment lost 5 bases and the V segment lost 1 base, leaving 5 bases of the junction unmatched. Here the CDR3 DNA reads TGCGCCAGCAGCTTGATGTCTAGCGGGGGAACCGGGGAGCTGTTTTTT. Protein: CASSLMSSGGTGELFF.

In the case of this clone: This sample includes further DNA sequences coding for the same CDR3. The chain links TRBV19 to TRBJ1-5, with 9 nucleotides matching TRBD1. The trim removed 3 bases at V and 5 bases at J, leaving 2 bases unmatched. The CDR3 totals 14 residues. Germline CDR1 LNHDA, CDR2 SQIVND (reference sequence). The CDR3 nucleotides read TGTGCCAGTAGTATCGACAGGGGGGATCAGCCCCAGCATTTT. Protein product: CASSIDRGDQPQHF.

The J gene is TRBJ2-7, the V gene TRBV7-9; D perhaps matches TRBD1 (5 bases). The CDR3 has 13 residues. V dropped 4 bases and J dropped 7 bases, with 14 bases sitting between them. The germline CDR1 and CDR2 sequences are SEHNR and FQNEAQ (reference sequence). As DNA, the CDR3 is TGTGCCAGCAGCTCTCTAGGGGTGGGGGAGCAGTACTTC. Amino acids: CASSSLGVGEQYF.

The chain carries TRBV5-6 and TRBJ2-2, with D possibly TRBD2 on 6 matching bases. From germline, CDR1 is SGHDT and CDR2 YYEEEE. The CDR3 extends over 16 amino acids. V lost 1 base, J lost 6 bases, and 16 bases lay in between. CDR3 sequence (DNA): TGTGCCAGCAGCTTGTACCGGGACTCGCGTCCCGGGGAGCTGTTTTTT. Translated, it gives CASSLYRDSRPGELFF.

This clone has just a few counts. The chain uses TRBV7-6 and TRBJ2-7; D is unresolved. The germline V gene encodes CDR1 SGHVS and CDR2 FNYEAQ. The CDR3 loop spans 14 amino acids. The V and J ends lost 0 bases and 2 bases respectively, with 8 bases between them. The CDR3 sequence: CASSLALGPYEQYF. The CDR3 nucleotides read TGTGCCAGCAGCTTAGCTCTGGGCCCCTACGAGCAGTACTTC.

This clone was observed once. A read error may account for a junction end that differs from germline. The chain has TRBV6-2 or TRBV6-3 and TRBJ2-7; D perhaps matches TRBD1 (6 bases). CDR3 length equals 13 residues. From germline, CDR1 is MNHEY and CDR2 SVGEGT. As DNA, the CDR3 is TGTGCCAGCAGTTACGAGACAGGTCCCCCCGGGCCTTTC. This translates into CASSYETGPPGPF.

The chain joins TRBV5-1 to TRBJ2-5; the match to TRBD2 covers 14 bases. CDR1 SGHRS and CDR2 YFSETQ come from the germline V gene. The CDR3 runs to 17 residues. Losses at the gene ends were 0 bases for V and 1 base for J; bases not matched to a gene: 2. The DNA of the CDR3 is TGCGCCAGCAGCTTGGGACTAGCGGGGGGGACCCAAGAGACCCAGTACTTC. Amino acid sequence: CASSLGLAGGTQETQYF.

The rearrangement uses TRBV5-1 and TRBJ2-3, with 11 bases aligning to TRBD2. Germline CDR1 is SGHRS and CDR2 is YFSETQ. There are 16 residues in the CDR3. Unmatched junction bases numbered 4, after V lost 4 bases and J lost 0 bases. The CDR3 DNA is TGCGCCAGCAGCCCCACTAGCGGGGGAAGCACAGATACGCAGTATTTT. Protein: CASSPTSGGSTDTQYF.

The chain links TRBV19 to TRBJ2-1; unclear D gene. V was shortened by 7 bases and J by 3 bases, with 7 bases between the two germline ends. Germline CDR1 LNHDA, CDR2 SQIVND (reference sequence). The CDR3 sequence is 12 residues long. CDR3 sequence reads: CASTNNYNEQFF. CDR3 in DNA: TGTGCCAGTACAAATAACTACAATGAGCAGTTCTTC.

There are a few counts of this clone. The chain recombines TRBV7-9 with TRBJ1-1, with D uncertain. Germline loops: CDR1 SEHNR, CDR2 FQNEAQ (reference sequence). With 3 bases removed from V and 0 bases from J, the gap between germline ends came to 5 bases. This CDR3 is 13 amino acids long. The CDR3 DNA follows: TGTGCCAGCAGCTTGTCAGTGAACACTGAAGCTTTCTTT. Translating it yields CASSLSVNTEAFF.

The genes are TRBV5-5 and TRBJ1-4, with D hard to call. The CDR3 has 13 amino acids. V lost 1 base to trimming and J lost 8 bases, with 9 bases between them. Germline CDR1 is SGHKS and CDR2 is YYEKEE (reference sequence). The CDR3 is CASSLYVGEKLFF. The CDR3 region has the DNA TGTGCCAGCAGCTTGTACGTTGGGGAAAAACTGTTTTTT.

V usage is TRBV9 and J usage is TRBJ2-3; D might be TRBD1 or TRBD2, each matching 5 bases. V lost 0 bases, J lost 4 bases, and 18 bases lay in between. Germline CDR1 is SGDLS and CDR2 is YYNGEE. The CDR3 length is 17 residues. The CDR3 spells CASSVGMGDPSADTQYF. CDR3 coding DNA: TGTGCCAGCAGCGTAGGCATGGGGGACCCCTCGGCAGATACGCAGTATTTT.

This chain connects TRBV5-1 to TRBJ1-1, with TRBD1 matching 7 bases. The CDR3 length is 15 residues. V was clipped by 2 bases and J by 1 base; unmatched bases: 5. CDR1 SGHRS and CDR2 YFSETQ come from the germline V gene. In DNA form, the CDR3 reads TGCGCCAGCAGCTTAGGACAGGATGAGAACACTGAAGCTTTCTTT. This codes for CASSLGQDENTEAFF.

This clone was observed a handful of times. V is TRBV27 and J is TRBJ1-6, with 9 positions matching TRBD1. In germline, CDR1 is MNHEY, CDR2 SMNVEV (reference sequence). The CDR3 spans 15 residues. V trimming: 5 bases; J trimming: 7 bases; junction bases outside the gene matches: 6. The CDR3 nucleotides read TGTGCCAGCAGTGGTACCGGGACAGGGAATTCACCCCTCCACTTT. Protein sequence: CASSGTGTGNSPLHF.

V is TRBV11-2 and J is TRBJ2-3; tentative D call: TRBD2 (6 bases). The CDR3 is made up of 16 amino acids. V was pared by 3 bases and J by 3 bases, with 16 bases between. Looked up from germline, CDR1 is SGHAT and CDR2 is FQNNGV. The DNA of the CDR3 is TGTGCCAGCAGCTTGTTGGGCGGGGACGGGACAGATACGCAGTATTTT. Translated, it gives CASSLLGGDGTDTQYF.

The rearrangement links TRBV19 to TRBJ1-5, with unresolved D. The ends were cut back, 7 bases at V and 0 bases at J, with 19 bases in the middle. CDR1 and CDR2 from the germline V gene are LNHDA and SQIVND (reference sequence). This CDR3 has 17 amino acids. CDR3: CASKATTASYSNQPQHF. In DNA form, the CDR3 reads TGTGCCAGTAAGGCGACAACAGCCTCCTATAGCAATCAGCCCCAGCATTTT.

The chain is built from TRBV10-3 and TRBJ1-2; D may be TRBD1 (6 bases). With 3 bases removed from V and 6 bases from J, the gap between germline ends came to 17 bases. Germline V CDR1 and CDR2: ENHRY, SYGVKD. The CDR3 covers 15 residues. CDR3: CAISDGQLQTDGYTF. In DNA form, the CDR3 reads TGTGCCATCAGTGACGGACAGCTCCAAACTGATGGCTACACCTTC.

The gene calls are TRBV9 and TRBJ1-4; perhaps TRBD1 as D (6 bases). This CDR3 comprises 16 residues. CDR1 is SGDLS, CDR2 YYNGEE, per germline. V was cut by 0 bases and J by 6 bases, with 15 bases left in between. The CDR3 reads CASSVVGQGYDEKLFF. Here the CDR3 DNA reads TGTGCCAGCAGCGTAGTAGGGCAGGGGTATGATGAAAAACTGTTTTTT.

This clone has more than one count but fewer than ten. The rearrangement uses TRBV7-2 and TRBJ1-5; D is possibly TRBD1 (6 bases). This CDR3 contains 15 residues. V was shortened by 3 bases and J by 3 bases, with 12 bases between the two germline ends. CDR1 SGHTA and CDR2 FQGNSA come from the germline V gene. CDR3 DNA: TGTGCCAGCAGCTTTAAGACAGGCGACAATCAGCCCCAGCATTTT. This encodes CASSFKTGDNQPQHF. Full variable domain (rest looked up from reference TRBV7-2 and TRBJ1-5): GAGVSQSPSNKVTEKGKDVELRCDPISGHTALYWYRQSLGQGLEFLIYFQGNSAPDKSGLPSDRFSAERTGGSVSTLTIQRTQQEDSAVYLCASSFKTGDNQPQHFGDGTRLSIL.

This sequence joins TRBV7-2 and TRBJ2-3; 9 bases map to TRBD2. Per germline, CDR1 SGHTA and CDR2 FQGNSA. This CDR3 comprises 18 residues. V trimming: 5 bases; J trimming: 5 bases; junction bases outside the gene matches: 17. CDR3 nucleotides: TGTGCCAGCAGCCTCCCGGTTTTGAGCGGGGGGACGGGAGATACGCAGTATTTT. This gives the protein CASSLPVLSGGTGDTQYF. The complete variable domain, with remaining parts taken from reference TRBV7-2 and TRBJ2-3, reads GAGVSQSPSNKVTEKGKDVELRCDPISGHTALYWYRQSLGQGLEFLIYFQGNSAPDKSGLPSDRFSAERTGGSVSTLTIQRTQQEDSAVYLCASSLPVLSGGTGDTQYFGPGTRLTVL.

The chain recombines TRBV5-1 with TRBJ2-2; 14 nucleotides align to TRBD2. Germline lookup yields CDR1 SGHRS and CDR2 YFSETQ. V shed 5 bases and J 5 bases; nucleotides not matched to a gene: 8. The CDR3 loop spans 17 amino acids. CDR3 residues: CASSPKRLAGGTGELFF. The CDR3 nucleotides read TGCGCCAGCAGTCCCAAAAGACTAGCGGGGGGGACCGGGGAGCTGTTTTTT.

The chain joins TRBV5-1 to TRBJ2-2; the D gene could be TRBD1 or TRBD2 (6 bases each). CDR1 and CDR2 (germline): SGHRS, YFSETQ. The CDR3 length is 11 residues. Deletions cut 7 bases from V and 9 bases from J, with 10 bases between. The CDR3 DNA is TGCGCCAGCGAGGGGGGCCGGGAGCTGTTTTTT. It translates to CASEGGRELFF.

The chain joins TRBV5-4 to TRBJ2-5; possible D gene TRBD2, 5 bases. The germline V and J ends were trimmed by 0 bases and 4 bases, with 16 bases remaining between them. Germline V gene data show CDR1 as SGHNT and CDR2 as YYREEE (reference sequence). CDR3 length: 16 amino acids. The CDR3 nucleotides read TGTGCCAGCAGCTTGGGGCGGGCAATCCGGCGAGAGACCCAGTACTTC. Its translation is CASSLGRAIRRETQYF. The full variable domain, completed using reference TRBV5-4 and TRBJ2-5, is ETGVTQSPTHLIKTRGQQVTLRCSSQSGHNTVSWYQQALGQGPQFIFQYYREEENGRGNFPPRFSGLQFPNYSSELNVNALELDDSALYLCASSLGRAIRRETQYFGPGTRLLVL.

J is TRBJ1-1 and V is TRBV3-1 (or the pseudogene TRBV3-2); tentative D call: TRBD1 (6 bases). V was shortened by 7 bases and J by 2 bases, with 17 bases between the two germline ends. The length of the CDR3 is 15 residues. CDR1 LGHDT and CDR2 YNNKEL come from the germline V gene (reference sequence). The CDR3 sequence: CASTINGGVNTEAFF. CDR3 nucleotide sequence: TGTGCCAGCACCATTAATGGGGGCGTAAACACTGAAGCTTTCTTT.

The chain recombines TRBV10-1 with TRBJ2-5, with D uncertain. The CDR3 is 13 residues long. V was pared by 8 bases and J by 5 bases, with 15 bases between. The germline V gene has CDR1 WNHNN and CDR2 SYGVQD (reference sequence). CDR3 bases: TGCGCCAGCTTTCCAGCTGACGCGGAGACCCAGTACTTC. This codes for CASFPADAETQYF.

This clone was observed once. The chain has TRBV2 and TRBJ2-1; TRBD2 agrees at 7 bases. The V segment lost 7 bases and the J segment 1 base; nucleotides outside the gene matches: 4. Germline loops: CDR1 SNHLY, CDR2 FYNNEI. This CDR3 has 14 amino acids. Here the CDR3 DNA reads TGTGCCAGCAATCGGCGGGGGTCCTACAATGAGCAGTTCTTC. This encodes CASNRRGSYNEQFF.

The rearrangement links TRBV29-1 to TRBJ1-3; TRBD1 aligns across 11 bases. Germline V CDR1 and CDR2: SQVTM, ANQGSEA. V lost 5 bases, J lost 0 bases, and 3 bases stayed unmatched. The CDR3 is made up of 15 amino acids. Here the CDR3 reads CSVWTGGYSGNTIYF. The DNA of the CDR3 is TGCAGCGTTTGGACAGGGGGCTACTCTGGAAACACCATATATTTT.